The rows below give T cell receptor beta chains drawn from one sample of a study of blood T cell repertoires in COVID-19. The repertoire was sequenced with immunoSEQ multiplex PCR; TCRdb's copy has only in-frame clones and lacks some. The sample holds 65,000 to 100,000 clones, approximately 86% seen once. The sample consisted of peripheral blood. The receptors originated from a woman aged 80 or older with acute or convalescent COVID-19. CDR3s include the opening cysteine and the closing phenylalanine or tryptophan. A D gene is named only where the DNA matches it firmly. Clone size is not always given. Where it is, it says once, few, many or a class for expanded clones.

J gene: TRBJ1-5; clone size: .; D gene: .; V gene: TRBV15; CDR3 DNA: TGTGCCACCAGCAGACAGGGAAGCAATCAGCCCCAGCATTTT; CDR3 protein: CATSRQGSNQPQHF
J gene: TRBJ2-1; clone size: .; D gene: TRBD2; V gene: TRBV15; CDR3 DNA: TGTGCCACCAGCAGAGTTAGCGGGAGGGTCAACAATGAGCAGTTCTTC; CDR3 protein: CATSRVSGRVNNEQFF
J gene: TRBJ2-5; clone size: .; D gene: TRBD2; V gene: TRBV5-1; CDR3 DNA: TGCGCCAGCAGCTTGGACCCAGCGGGAGGGGGAGAGACCCAGTACTTC; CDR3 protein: CASSLDPAGGGETQYF
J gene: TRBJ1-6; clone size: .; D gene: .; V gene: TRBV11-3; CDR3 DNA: TGTGCCAGCAGCCTGGGGCAAAATTCACCCCTCCACTTT; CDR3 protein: CASSLGQNSPLHF
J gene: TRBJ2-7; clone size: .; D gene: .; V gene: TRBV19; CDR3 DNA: TGTGCCAGTAGAAGGGCGGGGGCCTTCGACGAGCAGTACTTC; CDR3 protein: CASRRAGAFDEQYF
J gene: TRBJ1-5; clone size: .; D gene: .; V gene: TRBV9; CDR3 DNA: TGTGCCAGCAGCGTAGGTCCTGGGTCGGGTCAGCCCCAGCATTTT; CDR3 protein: CASSVGPGSGQPQHF
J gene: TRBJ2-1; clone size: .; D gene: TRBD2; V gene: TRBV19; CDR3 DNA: TGTGCCAGTAGTATAGGGACTAGCGGGGTCTACAATGAGCAGTTCTTC; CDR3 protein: CASSIGTSGVYNEQFF
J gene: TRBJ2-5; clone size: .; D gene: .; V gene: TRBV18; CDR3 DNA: TGTGCCAGCTCACCGCCAGTCTTACAAGAGACCCAGTACTTC; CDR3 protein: CASSPPVLQETQYF
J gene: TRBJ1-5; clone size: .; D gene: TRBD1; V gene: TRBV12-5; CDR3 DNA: TGTGCTAGTGGTTTCGTAAGCCAGACAGGGGTGAGTCAGCCCCAGCATTTT; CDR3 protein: CASGFVSQTGVSQPQHF
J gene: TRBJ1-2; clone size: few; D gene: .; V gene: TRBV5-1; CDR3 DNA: TGCGCCAGCAGCTTGGGGGCGGCGGGGGCGCGGCTCTTC; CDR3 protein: CASSLGAAGARLF
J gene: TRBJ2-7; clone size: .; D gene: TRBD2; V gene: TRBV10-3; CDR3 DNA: TGTGCCATCAGTGAGGCGGGAGTACCCTACGAGCAGTACTTC; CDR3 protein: CAISEAGVPYEQYF
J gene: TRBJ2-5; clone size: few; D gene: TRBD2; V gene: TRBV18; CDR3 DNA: TGTGCCAGCTCATCTAGCGGGGGGAAAGAGACCCAGTACTTC; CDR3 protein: CASSSSGGKETQYF
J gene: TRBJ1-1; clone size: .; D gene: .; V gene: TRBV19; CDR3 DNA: TGTGCCAGTACTACGGATGCCGGGGGCACTGAAGCTTTCTTT; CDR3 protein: CASTTDAGGTEAFF
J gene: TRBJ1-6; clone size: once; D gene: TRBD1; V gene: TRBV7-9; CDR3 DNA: TGTGCCAGCACCCCAAGGGACAGGGGGGAGTATTCACCCCTCCACTTT; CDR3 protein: CASTPRDRGEYSPLHF
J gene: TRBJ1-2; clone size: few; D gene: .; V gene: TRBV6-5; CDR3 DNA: TGTGCCAGCAGTTACCGGGAGAACTATGGCTACACCTTC; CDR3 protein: CASSYRENYGYTF
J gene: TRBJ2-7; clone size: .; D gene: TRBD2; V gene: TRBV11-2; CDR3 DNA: TGTGCCAGCAGCTCAGGATATGCTAGCGGGGGCCCTGGGGAGCAGTACTTC; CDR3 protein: CASSSGYASGGPGEQYF
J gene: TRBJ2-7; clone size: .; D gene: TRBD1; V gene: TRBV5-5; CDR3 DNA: TGTGCCAGCAGCTTGTTACAGGGGACCTCCTACGAGCAGTACTTC; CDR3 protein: CASSLLQGTSYEQYF
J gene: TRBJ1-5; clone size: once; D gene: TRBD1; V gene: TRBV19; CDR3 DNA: TGTGCCAGTAGTATAGTCGGGACAGGGGGCAAGCAGCCCCAGCATTTT; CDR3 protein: CASSIVGTGGKQPQHF
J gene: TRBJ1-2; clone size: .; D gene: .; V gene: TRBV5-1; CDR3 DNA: TGCGCCAGCACGGGGGAGACCAATAACTATGGCTACACCTTC; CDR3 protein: CASTGETNNYGYTF
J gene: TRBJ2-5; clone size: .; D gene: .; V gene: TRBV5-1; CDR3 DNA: TGCGCCAGCAGCTTGAAGCGCGAAACCCAGTACTTC; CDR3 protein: CASSLKRETQYF
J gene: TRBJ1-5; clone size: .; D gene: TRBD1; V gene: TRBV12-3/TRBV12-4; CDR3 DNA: TGTGCCAGCAGTGGGACAGGCGGACAGCCCCAGCATTTT; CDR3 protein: CASSGTGGQPQHF
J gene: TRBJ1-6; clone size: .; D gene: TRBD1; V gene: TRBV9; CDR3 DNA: TGTGCCAGCAGCGTAGCTAGGGGGACAGGCCGGCGTTCACCCCTCCACTTT; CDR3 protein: CASSVARGTGRRSPLHF
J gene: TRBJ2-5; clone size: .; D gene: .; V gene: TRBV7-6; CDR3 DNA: TGTGCCAGCAGCCGGGGGGACACCAGGACCCAGTACTTC; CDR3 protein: CASSRGDTRTQYF
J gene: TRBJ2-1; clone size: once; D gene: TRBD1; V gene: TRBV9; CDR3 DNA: TGTGCCAGCAGCGACGCCGGGACAGGGGTCTACAATGAGCAGTTCTTC; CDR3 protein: CASSDAGTGVYNEQFF
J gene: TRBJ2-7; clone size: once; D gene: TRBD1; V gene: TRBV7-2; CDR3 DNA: TGTGCCAGCAGCTTACGCCGGGACAGCTACGAGCAGTACTTC; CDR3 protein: CASSLRRDSYEQYF
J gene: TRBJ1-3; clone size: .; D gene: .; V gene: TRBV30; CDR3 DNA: TGTGCCTGGAGTACCGAGTCTGGAAACACCATATATTTT; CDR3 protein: CAWSTESGNTIYF
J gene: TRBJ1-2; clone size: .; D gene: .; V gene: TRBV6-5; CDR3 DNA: TGTGCCAGCAGTTACACAGGGATCTATGGCTACACCTTC; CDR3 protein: CASSYTGIYGYTF
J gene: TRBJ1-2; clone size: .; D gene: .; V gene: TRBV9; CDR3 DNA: TGTGCCAGCAGCGCCGGGGGGGGCCGATATGGCTACACCTTC; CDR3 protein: CASSAGGGRYGYTF
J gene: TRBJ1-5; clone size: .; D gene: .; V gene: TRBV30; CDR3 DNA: TGTGCCTGGAGTGTATCAGCGGGGGACAATCAGCCCCAGCATTTT; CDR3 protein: CAWSVSAGDNQPQHF
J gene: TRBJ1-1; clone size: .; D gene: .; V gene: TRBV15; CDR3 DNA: TGTGCCACCAGAGAGGGACACCGGAACACTGAAGCTTTCTTT; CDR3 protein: CATREGHRNTEAFF
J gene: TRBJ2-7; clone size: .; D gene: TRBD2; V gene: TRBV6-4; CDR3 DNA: TGTGCCAGCAGTGACTGCCGGACTAGCCCTGTGGAAATTGAGCAGTACTTC; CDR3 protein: CASSDCRTSPVEIEQYF
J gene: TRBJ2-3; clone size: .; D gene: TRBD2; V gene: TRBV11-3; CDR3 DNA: TGTGCCAGCAGCATCGGACTAGCGGGAGGAGCAGATACGCAGTATTTT; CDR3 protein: CASSIGLAGGADTQYF
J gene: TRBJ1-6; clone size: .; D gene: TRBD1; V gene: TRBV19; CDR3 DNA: TGTGCCAGTAGGTTTCCAGGGGGCGAGAATTCACCCCTCCACTTT; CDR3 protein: CASRFPGGENSPLHF
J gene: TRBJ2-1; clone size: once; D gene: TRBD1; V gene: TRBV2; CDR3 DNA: TGTGCCAGCACCCCTGGACAGGGGGGCTACAATGAGCAGTTCTTC; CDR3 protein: CASTPGQGGYNEQFF
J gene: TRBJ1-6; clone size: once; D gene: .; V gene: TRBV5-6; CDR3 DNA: TGTGCCAGCAGCTTGGGAGCGATCGAGTCCCTCCACTTT; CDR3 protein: CASSLGAIESLHF
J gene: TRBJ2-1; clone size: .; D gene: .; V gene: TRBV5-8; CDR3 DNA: TGTGCCAGCAGCTGGTGGGCGGGAGAGCAGTTCTTC; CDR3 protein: CASSWWAGEQFF
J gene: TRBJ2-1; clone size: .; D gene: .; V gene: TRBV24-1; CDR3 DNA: TGTGCCACCAGTGCTTCCTATAGCGATAACTACAATGAGCAGTTCTTC; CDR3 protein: CATSASYSDNYNEQFF
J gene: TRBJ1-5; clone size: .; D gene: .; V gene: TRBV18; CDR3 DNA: TGTGCCAGCTCACCAAGGACAAGTTATAGCAATCAGCCCCAGCATTTT; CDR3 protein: CASSPRTSYSNQPQHF
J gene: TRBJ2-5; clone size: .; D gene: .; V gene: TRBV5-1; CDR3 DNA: TGCGCCAGCAGCCTCCAGCGGTTGCAAGAGACCCAGTACTTC; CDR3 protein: CASSLQRLQETQYF
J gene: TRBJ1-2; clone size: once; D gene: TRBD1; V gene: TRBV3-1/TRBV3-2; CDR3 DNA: TGTGCCAGCAGCCAAGGCCCAGGGGGCAGGGTGGGCTATGGCTACACCTTC; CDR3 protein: CASSQGPGGRVGYGYTF
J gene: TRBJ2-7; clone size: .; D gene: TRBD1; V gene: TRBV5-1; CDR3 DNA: TGCGCCAGCAGCTTGGGGGCAGGGGGCTACGAGCAGTACTTC; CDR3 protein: CASSLGAGGYEQYF
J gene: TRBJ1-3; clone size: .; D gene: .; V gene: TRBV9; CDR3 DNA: TGTGCCAGCAGCGTACAGGGCCAACGGGCTGGAAACACCATATATTTT; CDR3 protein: CASSVQGQRAGNTIYF
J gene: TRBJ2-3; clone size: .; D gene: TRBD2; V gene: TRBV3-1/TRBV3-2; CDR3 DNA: TGTGCCAGCAGCCAGGCGGGGGGGCGGTCAGATACGCAGTATTTT; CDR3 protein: CASSQAGGRSDTQYF
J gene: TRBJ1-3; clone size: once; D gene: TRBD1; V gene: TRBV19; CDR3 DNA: TGTGCCAGTACCCTGACAGGGGAAGCTGGAAACACCATATATTTT; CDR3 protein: CASTLTGEAGNTIYF
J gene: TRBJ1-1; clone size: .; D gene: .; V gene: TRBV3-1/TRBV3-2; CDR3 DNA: TGTGCCAGCAGCCCCTCACTAGGGAACACTGAAGCTTTCTTT; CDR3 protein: CASSPSLGNTEAFF
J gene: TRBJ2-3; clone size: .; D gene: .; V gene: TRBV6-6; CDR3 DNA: TGTGCCGCCAGTCTAGGGTTACGGCGGGGTGGGGAATCAGATACGCAGTATTTT; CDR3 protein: CAASLGLRRGGESDTQYF
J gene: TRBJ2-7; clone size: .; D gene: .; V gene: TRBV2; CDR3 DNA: TGTGCCAGCAGTGTTCAGGGTAACGAGCAGTACTTC; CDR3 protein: CASSVQGNEQYF
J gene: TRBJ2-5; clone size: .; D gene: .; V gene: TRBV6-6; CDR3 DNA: TGTGCCAGCAGTTACTCGAAGCTAAAAGAGACCCAGTACTTC; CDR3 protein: CASSYSKLKETQYF
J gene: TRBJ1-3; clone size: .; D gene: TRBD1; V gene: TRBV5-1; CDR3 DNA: TGCGCCAGCAGCTTGACCTGGGACAGGGCTGGCGACACCATATATTTT; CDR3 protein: CASSLTWDRAGDTIYF
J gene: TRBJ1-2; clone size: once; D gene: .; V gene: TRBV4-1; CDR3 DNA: TGCGCCAGCAGCCAAGAAACAGGGAGAGGGATCTATGGCTACACCTTC; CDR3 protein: CASSQETGRGIYGYTF
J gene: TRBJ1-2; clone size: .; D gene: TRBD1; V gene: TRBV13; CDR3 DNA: TGTGCCAGCAGCTTTGGTGGACAGGGGGCCTATGGCTACACCTTC; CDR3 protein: CASSFGGQGAYGYTF